In its sample, the clone carrying this T cell receptor beta chain was seen a few times. The junction had 11 bases not matched to a gene; V was cut back by 6 bases and J by 5 bases. The germline CDR1 and CDR2 sequences are MNHEY and SVGAGI. The CDR3 totals 15 residues. This entry is derived from a study of OX40 agonist ivuxolimab in advanced cancers. Assay used: immunoSEQ multiplex PCR; TCRdb lists only in-frame clones, some missing. The sample consists of over 70,000 clones, around 80% of them appearing once. This receptor was identified in an adult with an advanced solid tumor such as melanoma, head and neck, liver or kidney cancer. The chain combines TRBV6-5 with TRBJ2-3, with 7 bases that match TRBD1. Sequenced material: CD4+ or CD8+ T cells sorted from blood, taken in a trial of the OX40 agonist ivuxolimab. CDR3: CASRPYRGRLDTQYF. CDR3 DNA: TGTGCCAGCAGACCCTACAGGGGCCGCCTAGATACGCAGTATTTT.